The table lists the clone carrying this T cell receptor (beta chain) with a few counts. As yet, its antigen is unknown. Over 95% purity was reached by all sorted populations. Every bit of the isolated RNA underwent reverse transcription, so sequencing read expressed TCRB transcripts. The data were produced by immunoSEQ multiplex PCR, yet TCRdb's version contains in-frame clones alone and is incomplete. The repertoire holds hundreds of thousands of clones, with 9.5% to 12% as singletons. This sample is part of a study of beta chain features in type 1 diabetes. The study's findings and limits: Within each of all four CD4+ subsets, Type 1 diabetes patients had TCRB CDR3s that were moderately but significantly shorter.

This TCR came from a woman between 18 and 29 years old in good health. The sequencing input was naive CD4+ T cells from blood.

DNA of the CDR3: TGTGCCAGCAGCTCCAACCTCCGGATCAGCTCCTACAATGAGCAGTTCTTC. This encodes CASSSNLRISSYNEQFF. The rearrangement links TRBV11-3 to TRBJ2-1; D is ambiguous. CDR3 size: 17 residues. The germline gives CDR1 SGHNT, CDR2 YENEEA. Deletions cut 4 bases from V and 0 bases from J, with 16 bases between.